The 22 T cell receptor beta chains below were found in one sample sequenced in a study of response to subunit inactivated influenza vaccine (dated by TCRdb to the late 2010s). The library was made by RT-PCR. The sequencer listed for this sample is Illumina HiSeq 2500. Clones were called with MiXCR by TCRdb after fastp trimmed the public reads at Q25, and only in-frame beta chains were retained. Duplicate CDR3 protein sequences are folded into a single record with the most common DNA and genes. This sample has about 540,000 distinct CDR3 sequences in its table, and around a quarter of those were observed once. Approximately 3% of the sample goes to the ten largest clones. Separately, the same data were catalogued under a study of T cells expressing NK-cell markers. As described in the second report: The TCR beta cDNA libraries were made using 5'RACE template switching, a step that added both a universal primer site and unique molecular identifiers.

Sequenced material: CD4+ T cells sorted from PBMCs, taken 11 to 12 days after vaccination. Source of these receptors: a man aged 50-60 years who received an inactivated influenza vaccine. Donor details come from another sample of the same person, matched by shared clones.

The CDR3 spells CASNPPSGGFYEQYF. As DNA, the CDR3 is TGTGCCAGCAACCCCCCTAGCGGGGGGTTCTACGAGCAGTACTTC. The chain carries TRBV7-2 and TRBJ2-7; 11 bases are a match to TRBD2. Trimming removed 7 bases from V and 3 bases from J; junction bases left unmatched: 8. The germline gives CDR1 SGHTA, CDR2 FQGNSA. The CDR3 runs to 15 residues. Drawing the rest from reference TRBV7-2 and TRBJ2-7, the complete variable domain is GAGVSQSPSNKVTEKGKDVELRCDPISGHTALYWYRQSLGQGLEFLIYFQGNSAPDKSGLPSDRFSAERTGGSVSTLTIQRTQQEDSAVYLCASNPPSGGFYEQYFGPGTRLTVT.

The CDR3 DNA is TGTGCCAGCAGTTTTAGTCACGGCGCCTACGAGCAGTACTTC. It specifies CASSFSHGAYEQYF. The rearrangement uses TRBV12-3 or TRBV12-4 and TRBJ2-7; D ambiguous. This CDR3 contains 14 residues. Trimming removed 3 bases at V and 2 bases at J, with 11 bases between.

In its sample, this clonotype was seen a few times. This chain connects TRBV12-3 or TRBV12-4 to TRBJ1-1; no clear D. The CDR3 runs to 15 residues. Trimming cost V 5 bases and J 1 base, with 14 bases left between them. In DNA form, the CDR3 reads TGTGCCAGCAGTCCAACACCTGACAAGAACACTGAAGCTTTCTTT. Protein: CASSPTPDKNTEAFF.

V usage is TRBV4-3 and J usage is TRBJ2-5; D may be TRBD1 (5 bases). Germline V gene sequence: CDR1 LGHNA, CDR2 YSLEER. The CDR3 has 15 amino acids. V lost 0 bases and J 5 bases, leaving 13 bases between the germline ends. The CDR3 sequence is CASSQDKGRWETQYF. CDR3 bases: TGCGCCAGCAGCCAAGATAAGGGGCGGTGGGAGACCCAGTACTTC.

This clonotype has more than one count but fewer than ten. This chain links TRBV6-1 with TRBJ2-2, with 8 nucleotides matching TRBD1. J lost 7 bases, V lost 6 bases, and 10 bases had no gene match. In germline, CDR1 is MNHNS, CDR2 SASEGT. The CDR3 sequence is 15 residues long. CDR3 DNA: TGTGCCAGCAGAAAGGGCAGGGGGCAAGACGGGGAGCTGTTTTTT. As protein: CASRKGRGQDGELFF.

V is TRBV9 and J is TRBJ2-3; the D gene is possibly TRBD2 (5 bases). The CDR3 has 16 residues. CDR1 and CDR2 (germline): SGDLS, YYNGEE. V shed 0 bases and J shed 0 bases, with 11 bases lying between them. The CDR3 spells CASSVDGGSSTDTQYF. The DNA for the CDR3 is TGTGCCAGCAGCGTAGATGGCGGGTCTAGCACAGATACGCAGTATTTT.

The rearrangement joins TRBV7-2 to TRBJ2-7; 9 bases agree with TRBD1. Germline CDR1 and CDR2: SGHTA and FQGNSA. The CDR3 extends over 16 amino acids. J gave up 6 bases and V 6 bases, and 15 bases lay outside the gene matches. Written as DNA, the CDR3 is TGTGCCAGCAGTCCACGCGCGGGACAGGGAAAAAGCGAGCAGTACTTC. This sequence encodes CASSPRAGQGKSEQYF.

This clonotype was recorded a few times. This sequence joins TRBV20-1 and TRBJ2-1; 9 nucleotides line up with TRBD2. Germline V lookup: CDR1 DFQATT, CDR2 SNEGSKA (reference sequence). CDR3 size: 18 residues. The V and J ends lost 0 bases and 4 bases, in that order; junction bases with no gene match: 13. CDR3 sequence reads: CSARDLGLAARRYNEQFF. The CDR3 DNA is TGCAGTGCTAGAGATTTGGGACTAGCTGCACGGCGGTACAATGAGCAGTTCTTC.

This clonotype was seen a handful of times. The gene calls are TRBV12-3 or TRBV12-4 and TRBJ2-1; TRBD2 aligns across 11 bases. With 6 bases clipped from V and 4 bases from J, the junction kept 5 bases outside the gene matches. The CDR3 loop spans 15 amino acids. Here the CDR3 reads CASRSGTSGYNEQFF. The DNA of the CDR3 is TGTGCCAGCAGATCCGGGACTAGCGGTTACAATGAGCAGTTCTTC.

This clonotype occurred many times. The chain couples TRBV7-9 to TRBJ2-1; TRBD1 aligns across 8 bases. CDR1 and CDR2 from the germline V gene are SEHNR and FQNEAQ (reference sequence). This CDR3 comprises 16 residues. Trimming took 4 bases from V and 1 from J; bases not matched to a gene: 6. CDR3 in amino acids: CASSSIQGVSYNEQFF. CDR3 nucleotide sequence: TGTGCCAGCAGCTCGATACAGGGGGTATCCTACAATGAGCAGTTCTTC.

The rearrangement links TRBV6-5 to TRBJ2-7, with TRBD2 identical over 13 bases. The germline gives CDR1 MNHEY, CDR2 SVGAGI. The CDR3 contains 18 residues. The V segment lost 0 bases and the J segment 5 bases; nucleotides outside the gene matches: 10. CDR3 amino acids: CASSYSAPWTSGSHEQYF. The CDR3, as DNA: TGTGCCAGCAGTTACTCAGCCCCGTGGACTAGCGGGAGCCACGAGCAGTACTTC.

J is TRBJ1-1 and V is TRBV12-3 or TRBV12-4, with D unclear. The CDR3 has 12 residues. Trimming removed 3 bases at V and 5 bases at J, with 7 bases between. The CDR3 protein is CASSFQWTEAFF. DNA for the CDR3: TGTGCCAGCAGTTTCCAGTGGACTGAAGCTTTCTTT.

The chain combines TRBV4-2 with TRBJ2-7; weak D call: TRBD2 (6 bases). The CDR3 has 17 residues. Germline CDR1 LGHNA, CDR2 YNFKEQ. Trimming pared 4 bases from V and 1 base from J, leaving 20 bases between. CDR3 in DNA: TGTGCCAGCAGCCCACCGGGGATAGCGGCAAGATCCTACGAGCAGTACTTC. Protein: CASSPPGIAARSYEQYF.

This clonotype was detected a few times. V gene TRBV6-2 or TRBV6-3 combines with J gene TRBJ2-4, with D possibly matching TRBD2 (6 bases). The V gene's germline CDR1 is MNHEY and CDR2 SVGEGT. V lost 6 bases to trimming and J lost 6 bases, with 18 bases between them. This CDR3 spans 15 amino acids. The CDR3 loop reads CASSQPGTGGNIQYF. CDR3 DNA: TGTGCCAGCAGCCAACCCGGGACCGGGGGAAACATTCAGTACTTC.

This clonotype was recorded many times. This chain links TRBV7-2 with TRBJ1-2, with D possibly matching TRBD1 (5 bases). Trimming removed 6 bases at V and 7 bases at J, with 21 bases between. There are 15 residues in the CDR3. Germline CDR1 and CDR2: SGHTA and FQGNSA. DNA for the CDR3: TGTGCCAGCAGTTCCAGCGCAGGGAGAAGTGGTGGCTACACCTTC. Translated, it gives CASSSSAGRSGGYTF.

Many counts were recorded for this clonotype. The chain employs TRBV10-3 and TRBJ2-1; D remains unclear. The CDR3 runs 11 residues. The V end lost 4 bases, the J end lost 5 bases, and 3 bases lay between the germline ends. The germline CDR1 and CDR2 sequences are ENHRY and SYGVKD. The CDR3 reads CAISVNNEQFF. In DNA, the CDR3 is TGTGCCATCAGTGTAAACAATGAGCAGTTCTTC.

There are many counts of this clonotype. Written as DNA, the CDR3 is TGTGCCAGCAGTTACGGGAACAGCAATGAAAAACTGTTTTTT. Translated: CASSYGNSNEKLFF. This chain joins TRBV6-5 and TRBJ1-4; D uncertain. This CDR3 is 14 amino acids long. Germline CDR1 MNHEY, CDR2 SVGAGI. Deletions cut 2 bases from V and 5 bases from J, with 9 bases between.

The V call is TRBV3-1, the J call TRBJ2-3, with D perhaps TRBD2 (5 bases). V was shortened by 1 base and J by 9 bases, with 17 bases between the two germline ends. The CDR3 sequence is 15 residues long. CDR1 and CDR2 from the germline V gene are LGHDT and YNNKEL (reference sequence). CDR3 in amino acids: CASSQVVDGIGTQYF. CDR3 nucleotide sequence: TGTGCCAGCAGCCAAGTGGTCGACGGGATAGGAACGCAGTATTTT.

This clonotype turned up a few times. The chain uses TRBV7-2 and TRBJ1-1; 7 nucleotides line up with TRBD1. Unmatched junction bases numbered 4, after V lost 4 bases and J lost 2 bases. CDR3 length: 14 amino acids. Germline V lookup: CDR1 SGHTA, CDR2 FQGNSA. CDR3 DNA: TGTGCCAGCAGCTCGGGACAGTATAACACTGAAGCTTTCTTT. Translating gives CASSSGQYNTEAFF.

The V gene is TRBV5-1, the J gene TRBJ2-1; TRBD2 matches at 11 bases. Germline V gene lookup returns CDR1 SGHRS and CDR2 YFSETQ. This CDR3 comprises 15 residues. V was pared by 4 bases and J by 4 bases, with 4 bases of the junction left unmatched. As DNA, the CDR3 is TGCGCCAGCAGCGAACTAGCGGGGGAATACAATGAGCAGTTCTTC. Translating it yields CASSELAGEYNEQFF.

The rearrangement joins TRBV18 to TRBJ2-1; tentative D call: TRBD2 (7 bases). Trimming took 2 bases from V and 8 from J, leaving 13 bases between them. This CDR3 region has 14 residues. The germline gives CDR1 KGHSH, CDR2 LQKENI. The chain's CDR3 is CASSPSGGRDEQFF. For the CDR3, the DNA is TGTGCCAGCTCACCATCGGGGGGCCGGGATGAGCAGTTCTTC. The full variable domain, completed using reference TRBV18 and TRBJ2-1, is NAGVMQNPRHLVRRRGQEARLRCSPMKGHSHVYWYRQLPEEGLKFMVYLQKENIIDESGMPKERFSAEFPKEGPSILRIQQVVRGDSAAYFCASSPSGGRDEQFFGPGTRLTVL.

CDR3 sequence reads: CSASTGLSGTDTQYF. Written as DNA, the CDR3 is TGCAGTGCTAGCACCGGACTGTCAGGCACAGATACGCAGTATTTT. V gene TRBV20-1 combines with J gene TRBJ2-3; possibly TRBD2 for D (5 bases). The CDR3 runs 15 residues. V dropped 3 bases and J dropped 1 base, with 14 bases sitting between them. Per germline, CDR1 DFQATT and CDR2 SNEGSKA (reference sequence).